This entry lists 32 T cell receptor beta chains sequenced from one sample in a study of vaccination and CD4 T cells after COVID-19. A single record per CDR3 protein comes from TCRdb applying MiXCR to the PCR reads. The sample holds about 19,000 distinct CDR3 sequences, around 64% seen once. This material consisted of CD4+ T cells from blood, taken after SARS-CoV-2 vaccination. These receptors were collected from a human donor who had recovered from COVID-19.

Only a few counts were recorded for this clonotype. The chain links TRBV20-1 to TRBJ2-7; 9 bases line up with TRBD1. With V trimmed by 3 bases and J by 2 bases, 5 bases remained unmatched. CDR1 is DFQATT, CDR2 SNEGSKA, per germline (reference sequence). The CDR3 length is 14 residues. CDR3 coding DNA: TGCAGTGCTAGGTTACGGGACAGGGCCTACGAGCAGTACTTC. It yields the protein CSARLRDRAYEQYF.

The V call is TRBV4-1, the J call TRBJ2-1; tentative D call: TRBD2 (6 bases). Germline assignment: CDR1 MGHRA and CDR2 YSYEKL. The CDR3 has 15 residues. With 7 bases removed from V and 5 bases from J, the gap between germline ends came to 18 bases. CDR3: CASTAGGLKDNEQFF. CDR3 nucleotide sequence: TGCGCCAGCACCGCCGGGGGACTCAAAGACAATGAGCAGTTCTTC.

This chain uses TRBV4-2 with TRBJ2-3; D gene ambiguous. The V and J ends lost 0 bases and 6 bases respectively, with 13 bases between them. Germline V gene data show CDR1 as LGHNA and CDR2 as YNFKEQ. The CDR3 is made up of 15 amino acids. This chain's CDR3 is CASSQEKSAGDTQYF. The CDR3, as DNA: TGTGCCAGCAGCCAAGAAAAGTCCGCTGGGGATACGCAGTATTTT.

This clonotype was seen a few times. This chain uses TRBV5-1 with TRBJ1-2, with D maybe TRBD1 (6 bases). Germline V gives CDR1 SGHRS, CDR2 YFSETQ. The CDR3 totals 14 residues. Trimming took off 0 bases at V and 5 bases at J, with 11 bases between the two ends. CDR3 sequence (DNA): TGCGCCAGCAGCTTGGCGGGGGCTGAGTATGGCTACACCTTC. Residues: CASSLAGAEYGYTF.

The gene calls are TRBV6-1 and TRBJ2-1; D possibly uses TRBD1 or TRBD2 (6 bases each). The V gene's germline CDR1 is MNHNS and CDR2 SASEGT. The CDR3 runs 14 residues. V was clipped by 7 bases and J by 9 bases, with 19 bases between them. The DNA of the CDR3 is TGTGCCAGCAAGAGGGGGAGGTCTTCCAGTGAGCAGTTCTTC. The encoded protein is CASKRGRSSSEQFF.

CDR3 DNA: TGTGCCAGCAGTTCCCACCCGGGACAGGGTAACACTGAAGCTTTCTTT. Protein product: CASSSHPGQGNTEAFF. The J gene is TRBJ1-1, the V gene TRBV28; 9 bases are a match to TRBD1. V lost 4 bases and J lost 2; bases outside the gene matches: 8. The germline V gene encodes CDR1 MDHEN and CDR2 SYDVKM. This CDR3 contains 16 residues.

This clonotype was observed a single time. The chain is built from TRBV20-1 and TRBJ2-5; D is unclear. Germline assignment: CDR1 DFQATT and CDR2 SNEGSKA (reference sequence). The CDR3 is 11 amino acids. Trimming stripped 2 bases from V and 1 base from J, with 2 bases between. The CDR3 region is CSARPQETQYF. CDR3 nucleotides: TGCAGTGCTAGACCCCAAGAGACCCAGTACTTC.

Here the CDR3 reads CASSPRDGGSYGYTF. As DNA, the CDR3 is TGTGCCAGCAGTCCAAGAGACGGCGGATCCTATGGCTACACCTTC. The chain employs TRBV27 and TRBJ1-2; D not resolved. The CDR3 is made up of 15 amino acids. V shed 5 bases and J shed 4 bases, with 17 bases lying between them. The V gene's germline CDR1 is MNHEY and CDR2 SMNVEV (reference sequence).

The V call is TRBV25-1, the J call TRBJ1-1, with a weak D call TRBD1 (5 bases). Per germline, CDR1 MGHDK and CDR2 SYGVNS. Between the trimmed V and J ends, which lost 7 bases and 5 bases, there was a span of 11 bases. This CDR3 has 12 amino acids. For the CDR3, the DNA is TGTGCCAGCATGGGGGGATGGACTGAAGCTTTCTTT. This translates into CASMGGWTEAFF.

V is TRBV6-5 and J is TRBJ2-3; no definite D call. CDR1 is MNHEY, CDR2 SVGAGI, per germline. V shed 0 bases and J shed 1 base, with 11 bases lying between them. The CDR3 sequence is 16 residues long. The CDR3 region is CASSYSSGHGTDTQYF. The CDR3 DNA reads TGTGCCAGCAGTTACTCGTCCGGTCATGGCACAGATACGCAGTATTTT.

V usage is TRBV2 and J usage is TRBJ2-3; 7 bases line up with TRBD2. Germline V gene data show CDR1 as SNHLY and CDR2 as FYNNEI. V lost 8 bases and J lost 3; bases outside the gene matches: 14. This CDR3 has 16 amino acids. The CDR3 sequence is CASLALAGVFTDTQYF. CDR3 bases: TGTGCCAGCCTCGCGCTGGCGGGAGTGTTTACAGATACGCAGTATTTT.

The chain has TRBV15 and TRBJ2-5; D is unclear. Germline assignment: CDR1 LNHNV and CDR2 YYDKDF (reference sequence). The V and J ends lost 2 bases and 0 bases respectively, with 7 bases between them. The CDR3 covers 14 residues. The CDR3 spells CATSRLRYQETQYF. In nucleotides, the CDR3 is TGTGCCACCAGCAGATTGCGGTACCAAGAGACCCAGTACTTC.

The CDR3 spells CASSSGTGPSHQETQYF. CDR3 DNA sequence: TGTGCCAGCAGTTCCGGGACAGGGCCATCGCACCAAGAGACCCAGTACTTC. V is TRBV11-3 and J is TRBJ2-5; TRBD1 matches at 9 bases. Germline assignment: CDR1 SGHNT and CDR2 YENEEA. Trimming cost V 6 bases and J 0 bases; bases outside gene matches: 11. The CDR3 is 17 residues long. Variable domain in full (rest from reference TRBV11-3 and TRBJ2-5): EAGVVQSPRYKIIEKKQPVAFWCNPISGHNTLYWYLQNLGQGPELLIRYENEEAVDDSQLPKDRFSAERLKGVDSTLKIQPAELGDSAVYLCASSSGTGPSHQETQYFGPGTRLLVL.

In its sample, this clonotype was seen a few times. The J gene is TRBJ1-1, the V gene TRBV18; possible D gene TRBD1, 6 bases. This CDR3 comprises 15 residues. Per the germline V gene, CDR1 is KGHSH and CDR2 is LQKENI. V gave up 6 bases and J gave up 4 bases, with 18 bases separating them. CDR3 sequence (DNA): TGTGCCAGCTCCCCTACGACGGGGGCGAGCACTGAAGCTTTCTTT. Its protein is CASSPTTGASTEAFF.

This chain links TRBV2 with TRBJ1-5, with TRBD1 matching 8 bases. The J segment lost 4 bases and the V segment lost 6 bases, leaving 8 bases of the junction unmatched. The CDR3 sequence is 15 residues long. Per the germline V gene, CDR1 is SNHLY and CDR2 is FYNNEI. CDR3 sequence reads: CASRDGQGRNQPQHF. In DNA, the CDR3 is TGTGCCAGCAGGGACGGACAGGGTAGAAATCAGCCCCAGCATTTT.

This clonotype appeared a few times. This chain uses TRBV10-3 with TRBJ2-5; 9 bases fit TRBD1. Germline V gene sequence: CDR1 ENHRY, CDR2 SYGVKD. The CDR3 runs 15 residues. Trimming removed 5 bases from V and 5 bases from J; junction bases left unmatched: 9. The CDR3 nucleotides are TGTGCCATCAGTCAACGACAGGGGGTCGGGGAGACCCAGTACTTC. This encodes CAISQRQGVGETQYF.

This clonotype was counted between two and nine times. V gene TRBV7-8 combines with J gene TRBJ1-4; no definite D call. V was pared by 1 base and J by 10 bases, with 10 bases between. Looked up from germline, CDR1 is SGHVS and CDR2 is FQNEAQ. The CDR3 length is 13 residues. The CDR3, as DNA: TGTGCCAGCAGCTTAGTTGACCCTGGAAAACTGTTTTTT. It codes for CASSLVDPGKLFF.

The CDR3 loop is CASQELALGEQYF. The CDR3 DNA follows: TGTGCCAGCCAAGAACTAGCGTTGGGCGAGCAGTACTTC. This chain uses TRBV6-1 with TRBJ2-7, with 7 bases identical to TRBD2. The V and J ends lost 8 bases and 6 bases, in that order; junction bases with no gene match: 10. CDR3 length: 13 residues. Germline CDR1 is MNHNS and CDR2 is SASEGT.

The rearrangement links TRBV20-1 to TRBJ2-2; D is uncertain. Germline-derived CDR1 and CDR2 are DFQATT and SNEGSKA (reference sequence). CDR3 length: 14 residues. V was pared by 2 bases and J by 1 base, with 8 bases between. The chain's CDR3 is CSARSSLNTGELFF. The CDR3 coding sequence is TGCAGTGCTAGATCCTCCCTGAACACCGGGGAGCTGTTTTTT.

The chain combines TRBV2 with TRBJ1-6; weak D call: TRBD1 (6 bases). Looked up from germline, CDR1 is SNHLY and CDR2 is FYNNEI. Trimming removed 9 bases from V and 10 bases from J, with 16 bases in between. The CDR3 length is 13 residues. This CDR3 is CARRETGFSPLHF. The CDR3 nucleotides are TGTGCCAGGCGAGAGACAGGCTTCTCACCCCTCCACTTT.

This clonotype appeared once. The chain couples TRBV4-3 to TRBJ2-6; D not certain. The germline V and J ends were trimmed by 1 base and 0 bases, with 7 bases remaining between them. This CDR3 has 16 residues. Germline loops: CDR1 LGHNA, CDR2 YSLEER. The CDR3 DNA is TGCGCCAGCAGCCAAGTGTTAGCCTCTGGGGCCAACGTCCTGACTTTC. Translation gives CASSQVLASGANVLTF.

This chain connects TRBV7-9 to TRBJ1-4; D may be TRBD1 (6 bases). From germline, CDR1 is SEHNR and CDR2 FQNEAQ (reference sequence). This CDR3 comprises 16 residues. The germline V and J ends were trimmed by 4 bases and 6 bases, with 18 bases remaining between them. DNA for the CDR3: TGTGCCAGCAGCTACCCCCGGGGGAGGGGGGATGAAAAACTGTTTTTT. Protein product: CASSYPRGRGDEKLFF.

The V and J genes are TRBV27 and TRBJ2-2; either TRBD1 or TRBD2 may supply D (5 bases each). The CDR3 consists of 17 residues. The germline CDR1 and CDR2 sequences are MNHEY and SMNVEV (reference sequence). Trimming shortened V by 2 bases and J by 4 bases, and 17 bases separated the two germline ends. The CDR3 sequence is CASSLKTGTGRTGELFF. CDR3 nucleotide sequence: TGTGCCAGCAGTTTAAAGACGGGGACGGGGCGCACCGGGGAGCTGTTTTTT.

V gene TRBV28 combines with J gene TRBJ2-5; 9 bases are a match to TRBD2. V shed 5 bases and J 4 bases; nucleotides not matched to a gene: 14. The CDR3 spans 17 residues. Germline V lookup: CDR1 MDHEN, CDR2 SYDVKM. This CDR3 reads CASSIRLLAGAAETQYF. The CDR3 region has the DNA TGTGCCAGCAGTATAAGACTCTTAGCGGGAGCGGCAGAGACCCAGTACTTC.

The sample holds one count of this clonotype. The CDR3: CSASSRQGAMTEAFF. The DNA for the CDR3 is TGCAGTGCTAGTTCTAGGCAGGGGGCGATGACTGAAGCTTTCTTT. The chain employs TRBV20-1 and TRBJ1-1; 8 bases map to TRBD1. This CDR3 is 15 amino acids long. Germline CDR1 reads DFQATT; CDR2 reads SNEGSKA (reference sequence). V shed 3 bases and J 5 bases; nucleotides not matched to a gene: 11.

The CDR3 nucleotides read TGCGCCAGCAGCCAAACGGGACTAGTGAGATCCGAGCAGTACTTC. It codes for CASSQTGLVRSEQYF. The chain has TRBV4-1 and TRBJ2-7; 8 bases are shared with TRBD2. This CDR3 is 15 amino acids long. V shed 2 bases, J shed 6 bases, and the junction held 9 bases outside the gene matches. Germline CDR1 and CDR2: MGHRA and YSYEKL.

The gene calls are TRBV6-1 and TRBJ1-2; D is uncertain. CDR1 is MNHNS and CDR2 is SASEGT in the germline V gene. This CDR3 region has 15 residues. V lost 7 bases and J 7 bases, leaving 22 bases between the germline ends. The CDR3 nucleotides read TGTGCCAGCACTTCCGAGTGGGGAAAAGGTCGTGGCTACACCTTC. As protein: CASTSEWGKGRGYTF.

This sequence joins TRBV29-1 and TRBJ2-5; 10 bases fit TRBD2. CDR3 length: 15 residues. V lost 2 bases to trimming and J lost 5 bases; unmatched junction nucleotides: 8. The germline V gene encodes CDR1 SQVTM and CDR2 ANQGSEA. CDR3 amino acids: CSVESFPSGSETQYF. The CDR3, as DNA: TGCAGCGTTGAAAGTTTCCCTAGCGGGAGTGAGACCCAGTACTTC.

This chain uses TRBV20-1 with TRBJ2-5, with TRBD1 identical over 8 bases. Germline CDR1 is DFQATT and CDR2 is SNEGSKA (reference sequence). V was pared by 3 bases and J by 5 bases, with 11 bases of the junction left unmatched. The CDR3 contains 15 residues. CDR3 residues: CSASESGQGRETQYF. Here the CDR3 DNA reads TGCAGTGCTAGCGAGTCTGGACAGGGACGGGAGACCCAGTACTTC.

The chain employs TRBV20-1 and TRBJ1-1; D might be TRBD1 (5 bases). The ends were cut back, 4 bases at V and 4 bases at J, with 16 bases in the middle. Per the germline V gene, CDR1 is DFQATT and CDR2 is SNEGSKA (reference sequence). The length of the CDR3 is 14 residues. As DNA, the CDR3 is TGCAGTGCTATCCCAGGGCTTATTTTCACTGAAGCTTTCTTT. It specifies CSAIPGLIFTEAFF.

This clonotype showed up just once. Given the absence of the conserved phenylalanine or tryptophan at the CDR3 end, a read error is likely. The chain has TRBV10-3 and TRBJ1-2, with TRBD1 matching over 10 bases. Germline CDR1 reads ENHRY; CDR2 reads SYGVKD. Unmatched junction bases numbered 6, after V lost 4 bases and J lost 4 bases. CDR3 size: 15 residues. The CDR3 loop is CAISARDRGLYGYTL. The CDR3 DNA is TGTGCCATCAGTGCCAGGGACAGGGGCCTCTATGGCTACACCCTC.

This rearrangement joins TRBV7-9 to TRBJ2-5; D is unresolved. This CDR3 has 12 amino acids. Per the germline V gene, CDR1 is SEHNR and CDR2 is FQNEAQ (reference sequence). Trimming took off 6 bases at V and 5 bases at J, with 10 bases between the two ends. CDR3 in amino acids: CASRALDETQYF. CDR3 in DNA: TGTGCCAGCAGAGCTTTGGATGAGACCCAGTACTTC.